The 22 T cell receptor beta chains below were found in one sample sequenced in a study of T-cell memory formation after mild COVID-19. One entry per CDR3 protein, called by TCRdb with MiXCR from the 5' RACE reads. Among around 200,000 distinct CDR3 sequences listed, around 26% were seen once. The specimen sequenced was PBMCs or a T cell subset sorted from them (not recorded which). The receptors come from an adult woman who had mild COVID-19 (a few samples of this study predate the infection). Cell type and time point are not known.

This rearrangement joins TRBV5-1 to TRBJ1-2; 7 nucleotides line up with TRBD1. CDR3 length: 15 amino acids. Germline loops: CDR1 SGHRS, CDR2 YFSETQ. Trimming removed 1 base from V and 4 bases from J; junction bases left unmatched: 7. The CDR3 loop is CASSLRGPGGYGYTF. The CDR3 DNA reads TGCGCCAGCAGCTTGAGGGGGCCTGGTGGCTATGGCTACACCTTC.

This chain links TRBV7-8 with TRBJ2-3, with D perhaps matching TRBD1 (6 bases). Trimming removed 4 bases from V and 3 bases from J, with 20 bases in between. The CDR3 sequence is 17 residues long. Per the germline V gene, CDR1 is SGHVS and CDR2 is FQNEAQ. Here the CDR3 reads CASSSPPLWGLTDTQYF. The DNA for the CDR3 is TGTGCCAGCAGCTCTCCTCCCCTTTGGGGGCTTACAGATACGCAGTATTTT.

The chain carries TRBV7-2 and TRBJ1-5, with 8 nucleotides matching TRBD1. The length of the CDR3 is 16 residues. Per germline, CDR1 SGHTA and CDR2 FQGNSA. The J segment lost 0 bases and the V segment lost 4 bases, leaving 5 bases of the junction unmatched. The DNA for the CDR3 is TGTGCCAGCAGCTCGGGACAGGTCTATAGCAATCAGCCCCAGCATTTT. It yields the protein CASSSGQVYSNQPQHF.

CDR3 amino acids: CSARDLTGWETQYF. CDR3 nucleotides: TGCAGTGCTAGAGATCTCACAGGGTGGGAGACCCAGTACTTC. The chain carries TRBV20-1 and TRBJ2-5, with D maybe TRBD1 (6 bases). Per germline, CDR1 DFQATT and CDR2 SNEGSKA (reference sequence). The CDR3 contains 14 residues. Trimming removed 0 bases at V and 5 bases at J, with 13 bases between.

The rearrangement joins TRBV4-2 to TRBJ1-3; D may be TRBD1 (6 bases). Trimming took 4 bases from V and 0 from J, leaving 13 bases between them. The CDR3 sequence is 16 residues long. Per germline, CDR1 LGHNA and CDR2 YNFKEQ. The CDR3 loop reads CASSREDSYSGNTIYF. CDR3 coding DNA: TGTGCCAGCAGCCGGGAGGACAGCTACTCTGGAAACACCATATATTTT.

This clonotype showed up just a few times. The chain couples TRBV15 to TRBJ1-1, with a weak D call TRBD1 (6 bases). Between the trimmed V and J ends, which lost 0 bases and 6 bases, there was a span of 11 bases. CDR1 is LNHNV and CDR2 is YYDKDF in the germline V gene (reference sequence). This CDR3 contains 14 residues. The CDR3 bases are TGTGCCACCAGCAGAGATAATGGGGGCGCTGAAGCTTTCTTT. As protein: CATSRDNGGAEAFF.

This clonotype was observed a few times. J is TRBJ2-1 and V is TRBV20-1, with a tentative D call TRBD1 (5 bases). Per germline, CDR1 DFQATT and CDR2 SNEGSKA (reference sequence). With 2 bases removed from V and 7 bases from J, the gap between germline ends came to 15 bases. There are 14 residues in the CDR3. CDR3 bases: TGCAGTGCTAGAAAGGGCGCAAAGGGGAATGAGCAGTTCTTC. Translation: CSARKGAKGNEQFF.

This clonotype appeared a few times. This chain uses TRBV15 with TRBJ2-6, with 7 bases matching TRBD1. The CDR3 is made up of 20 amino acids. V dropped 0 bases and J dropped 0; count of bases not matched to a gene: 11. CDR1 is LNHNV, CDR2 YYDKDF, per germline (reference sequence). CDR3 residues: CATSRDLGGGRGSGANVLTF. Here the CDR3 DNA reads TGTGCCACCAGCAGAGATCTAGGGGGCGGACGGGGCTCTGGGGCCAACGTCCTGACTTTC.

CDR3 nucleotide sequence: TGTGCCAGCAGTGAAGATGCAGCAGGCTCCTACAATGAGCAGTTCTTC. It yields the protein CASSEDAAGSYNEQFF. The chain recombines TRBV2 with TRBJ2-1; D unclear. In germline, CDR1 is SNHLY, CDR2 FYNNEI. V was trimmed by 1 base and J by 0 bases, leaving 10 bases between them. The CDR3 sequence is 16 residues long.

The chain carries TRBV15 and TRBJ2-3; no clear D. Trimming pared 1 base from V and 5 bases from J, leaving 10 bases between. Germline CDR1 is LNHNV and CDR2 is YYDKDF (reference sequence). The CDR3 consists of 14 residues. DNA of the CDR3: TGTGCCACCAGCAGAGGGACCAGAGTAGATACGCAGTATTTT. It encodes CATSRGTRVDTQYF.

This chain links TRBV29-1 with TRBJ1-2, with a weak D call TRBD1 (5 bases). Germline CDR1 SQVTM, CDR2 ANQGSEA. This CDR3 contains 11 residues. Trimming removed 7 bases at V and 4 bases at J, with 10 bases between. The CDR3 nucleotides are TGCAGCGGAGAAGGGACCTATGGCTACACCTTC. Translation gives CSGEGTYGYTF.

This clonotype appeared a few times. The J gene is TRBJ2-3, the V gene TRBV20-1; either TRBD1 or TRBD2 may supply D (6 bases each). CDR1 and CDR2 from the germline V gene are DFQATT and SNEGSKA (reference sequence). The CDR3 totals 18 residues. The V gene lost 4 bases and the J gene lost 2 bases, with 25 bases spanning the gap. The CDR3 sequence: CSATQRPNGGPITDTQYF. DNA for the CDR3: TGCAGTGCTACCCAGAGACCTAACGGGGGCCCAATCACAGATACGCAGTATTTT.

This chain uses TRBV20-1 with TRBJ2-1; 9 bases are shared with TRBD2. This CDR3 contains 13 residues. CDR1 is DFQATT, CDR2 SNEGSKA, per germline (reference sequence). J was trimmed by 8 bases and V by 3 bases; bases with no gene match: 5. Here the CDR3 DNA reads TGCAGTGCTAGCGATAGCGGGGGCTATGAGCAGTTCTTC. Its translation: CSASDSGGYEQFF.

This clonotype was counted between two and nine times. The chain combines TRBV3-1 with TRBJ2-7, with a possible D match to TRBD1 (6 bases). This CDR3 region has 14 residues. V lost 5 bases to trimming and J lost 1 base, with 12 bases between them. The germline V gene encodes CDR1 LGHDT and CDR2 YNNKEL (reference sequence). CDR3 DNA sequence: TGTGCCAGCAGCACTCGGGACAAGTCCTACGAGCAGTACTTC. Protein sequence: CASSTRDKSYEQYF.

This clonotype occurred a few times. V is TRBV12-3 or TRBV12-4 and J is TRBJ1-1; possible D gene TRBD1, 5 bases. The CDR3 spans 16 residues. Between the trimmed V and J ends, which lost 1 base and 4 bases, there was a span of 16 bases. This chain's CDR3 is CASSLGGPGLSTEAFF. DNA for the CDR3: TGTGCCAGCAGTTTAGGCGGTCCAGGGCTGAGCACTGAAGCTTTCTTT.

The rearrangement joins TRBV4-3 to TRBJ2-7; 7 bases map to TRBD2. The CDR3 sequence is 14 residues long. V lost 5 bases, J lost 5 bases, and 9 bases stayed unmatched. The germline CDR1 and CDR2 sequences are LGHNA and YSLEER. CDR3 in DNA: TGCGCCAGCAGCTTGGGACTAACCCCCAACGAGCAGTACTTC. Translated: CASSLGLTPNEQYF.

V gene TRBV12-3 or TRBV12-4 combines with J gene TRBJ2-1; 10 nucleotides match TRBD2. The V and J ends lost 5 bases and 1 base, in that order; junction bases with no gene match: 14. The CDR3 contains 19 residues. In DNA form, the CDR3 reads TGTGCCAGCAGTCTCCCCTATAGCGGGGGGCCGAAGTCCTACAATGAGCAGTTCTTC. Its protein product is CASSLPYSGGPKSYNEQFF.

Only a few counts were recorded for this clonotype. The gene calls are TRBV7-8 and TRBJ2-3, with TRBD1 identical over 8 bases. The germline V gene encodes CDR1 SGHVS and CDR2 FQNEAQ. V gave up 7 bases and J gave up 4 bases; unmatched junction bases: 10. CDR3 size: 15 residues. CDR3 sequence reads: CASTSPQGAPDTQYF. The CDR3 DNA is TGTGCCAGCACCTCGCCTCAGGGGGCCCCAGATACGCAGTATTTT.

This chain links TRBV7-2 with TRBJ1-1; D is undetermined. Germline V gene data show CDR1 as SGHTA and CDR2 as FQGNSA. This CDR3 has 16 residues. The ends were cut back, 1 base at V and 1 base at J, with 13 bases in the middle. CDR3 coding DNA: TGTGCCAGCAGCTTAGTAGGTGCTTGGGGGAACACTGAAGCTTTCTTT. It specifies CASSLVGAWGNTEAFF.

V usage is TRBV5-1 and J usage is TRBJ2-3, with D possibly being TRBD2 (6 bases). The CDR3 length is 14 residues. Trimming stripped 1 base from V and 3 bases from J, with 9 bases between. Germline CDR1 SGHRS, CDR2 YFSETQ. The CDR3 bases are TGCGCCAGCAGCTTGCGGGGAGGAACAGATACGCAGTATTTT. As protein: CASSLRGGTDTQYF.

In this sample, this clonotype is medium-sized. This rearrangement joins TRBV7-6 to TRBJ2-7, with 9 bases aligning to TRBD1. The CDR3 extends over 15 amino acids. Looked up from germline, CDR1 is SGHVS and CDR2 is FNYEAQ. Trimming at V came to 3 bases and at J to 2 bases, leaving 5 bases not matched to a gene. The CDR3 DNA sequence: TGTGCCAGCAGCTTCGGGACAGGGCTAACCTACGAGCAGTACTTC. The encoded protein is CASSFGTGLTYEQYF.

The sample holds a few counts of this clonotype. The chain employs TRBV5-1 and TRBJ2-3; 9 nucleotides line up with TRBD2. The germline V gene encodes CDR1 SGHRS and CDR2 YFSETQ. The CDR3 has 16 amino acids. V was clipped by 3 bases and J by 0 bases; unmatched bases: 5. This CDR3 is CASSSLSGGSTDTQYF. In DNA form, the CDR3 reads TGCGCCAGCAGCTCTCTTAGCGGGGGAAGCACAGATACGCAGTATTTT.